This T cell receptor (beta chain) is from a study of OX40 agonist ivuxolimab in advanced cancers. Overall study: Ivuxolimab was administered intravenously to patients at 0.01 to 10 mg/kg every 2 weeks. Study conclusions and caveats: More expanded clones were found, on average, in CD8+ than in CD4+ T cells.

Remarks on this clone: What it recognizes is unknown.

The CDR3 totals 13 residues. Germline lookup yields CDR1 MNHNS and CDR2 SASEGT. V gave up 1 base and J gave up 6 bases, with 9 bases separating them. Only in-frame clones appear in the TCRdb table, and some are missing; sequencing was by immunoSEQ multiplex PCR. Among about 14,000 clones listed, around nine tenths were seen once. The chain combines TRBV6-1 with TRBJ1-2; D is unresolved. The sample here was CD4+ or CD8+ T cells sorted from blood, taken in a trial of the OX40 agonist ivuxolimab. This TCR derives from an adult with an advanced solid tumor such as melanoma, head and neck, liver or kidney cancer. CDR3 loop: CASSEGGSDGYTF. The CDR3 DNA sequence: TGTGCCAGCAGTGAAGGGGGATCCGATGGCTACACCTTC.